The entry that follows covers one T cell receptor beta chain sequence. Its antigen is unidentified. J was trimmed by 5 bases and V by 5 bases; bases with no gene match: 6. The germline CDR1 and CDR2 sequences are SEHNR and FQNEAQ (reference sequence). The CDR3 covers 13 residues. The sample comes from a study of beta chain features in type 1 diabetes. Study outcomes and limitations: Researchers reported that naive, central memory and Treg TCRB repertoires appeared more similar in patients than in healthy donors. Shorter TCRB CDR3s, moderately but significantly so, marked every one of the four CD4+ subsets in Type 1 diabetes patients.

Expressed TCRB transcripts were sequenced because the isolated RNA had all been reverse transcribed beforehand. Assay used: immunoSEQ multiplex PCR; TCRdb lists only in-frame clones, some missing. This sample yields about 930,000 clones, of which roughly 15% are seen a single time; about 0.02% belongs to the top ten. What was sequenced was naive CD4+ T cells from blood. This receptor was obtained from a woman aged 18-29 years in good health. The V gene is TRBV7-9, the J gene TRBJ2-7; 7 bases agree with TRBD1. DNA of the CDR3: TGTGCCAGCAGCCCTACAGACAGGGACGAGCAGTACTTC. Residues: CASSPTDRDEQYF.